This record looks at one T cell receptor beta chain sequence and its context. Its antigen is unknown. Germline CDR1 MNHNS, CDR2 SASEGT. CDR3 length: 14 residues. Trimming at V came to 7 bases and at J to 4 bases, leaving 6 bases not matched to a gene. When sampled, the donors appeared nominally healthy, though they likely had unrecorded immune exposures. Both 60 Vbeta primers and 13 Jbeta primers went into the PCR. Some clones are missing from TCRdb's copy, which holds only in-frame ones; the method was immunoSEQ multiplex PCR. The data show roughly 160,000 clones, 60% to 80% seen once. These data originate in a study of cytomegalovirus exposure and HLA in healthy donors. General study findings and limits: Later analysis identified a missense DCLRE1C variant that was linked to TCR beta V- and J-gene trimming. Among TCR beta chains of equal frequency, HLA-associated ones were more clonally expanded in a later analysis. Productive rates of about 87% or about 30% were seen for most TCR beta V segments in an earlier analysis.

This sequence joins TRBV6-1 and TRBJ2-3; 9 bases agree with TRBD1. The clonotype comes from a man aged 50 to 59 in good health and CMV-seropositive. What was sequenced was PBMCs. The CDR3 DNA follows: TGTGCCAGCAAGGAGACAGGGGGACCAGATACGCAGTATTTT. Translated: CASKETGGPDTQYF.